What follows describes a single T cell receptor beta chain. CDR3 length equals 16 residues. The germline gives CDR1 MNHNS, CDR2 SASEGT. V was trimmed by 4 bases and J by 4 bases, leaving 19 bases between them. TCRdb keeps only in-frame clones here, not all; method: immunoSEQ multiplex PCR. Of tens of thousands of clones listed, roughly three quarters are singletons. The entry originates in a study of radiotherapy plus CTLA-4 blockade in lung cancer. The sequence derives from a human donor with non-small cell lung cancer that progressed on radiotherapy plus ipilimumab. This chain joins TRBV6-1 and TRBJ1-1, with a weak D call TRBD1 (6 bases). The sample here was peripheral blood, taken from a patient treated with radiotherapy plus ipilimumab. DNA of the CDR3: TGTGCCAGCAGTGCGCTAATCAGGGGCCATGGCACTGAAGCTTTCTTT. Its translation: CASSALIRGHGTEAFF.